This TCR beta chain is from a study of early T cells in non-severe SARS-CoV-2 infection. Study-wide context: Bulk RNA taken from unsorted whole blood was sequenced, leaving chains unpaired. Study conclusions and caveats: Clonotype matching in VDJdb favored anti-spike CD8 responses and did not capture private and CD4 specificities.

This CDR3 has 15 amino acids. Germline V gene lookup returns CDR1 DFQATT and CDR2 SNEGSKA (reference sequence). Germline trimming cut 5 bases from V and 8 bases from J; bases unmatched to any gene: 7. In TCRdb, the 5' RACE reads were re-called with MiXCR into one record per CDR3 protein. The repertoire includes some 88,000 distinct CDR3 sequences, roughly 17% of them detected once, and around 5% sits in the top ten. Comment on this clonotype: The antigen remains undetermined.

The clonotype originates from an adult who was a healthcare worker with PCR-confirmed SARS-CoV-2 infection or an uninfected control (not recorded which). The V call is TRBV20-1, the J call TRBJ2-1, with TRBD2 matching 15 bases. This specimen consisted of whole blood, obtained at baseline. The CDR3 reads CSARRTSGRAHEQFF. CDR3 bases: TGCAGTGCTCGGAGGACTAGCGGGAGGGCCCATGAGCAGTTCTTC.